The clone carrying this T cell receptor beta chain has more than one count but fewer than ten. Its antigen is undetermined. From the RT-PCR reads, TCRdb called clonotypes with MiXCR, one entry per CDR3 protein. The table includes roughly 700,000 distinct CDR3 sequences, more than 15% detected once. This sample is drawn from a study of response to subunit inactivated influenza vaccine. Study-level points and caveats: Authors suggested seasonal influenza vaccinations each recruit few new T cells.

The CDR3 length is 16 residues. V lost 4 bases and J lost 3; bases outside the gene matches: 7. The germline gives CDR1 SNHLY, CDR2 FYNNEI. The clonotype originates from a man aged 45 to 65 who received an inactivated influenza vaccine. The gene calls are TRBV2 and TRBJ2-7, with 12 nucleotides matching TRBD1. The specimen comprised PBMCs from blood, sampled 11 to 12 days after vaccination. CDR3 DNA: TGTGCCAGCAGTGCAGACCGGGACAGGGGGCTCTACGAGCAGTACTTC. Its protein is CASSADRDRGLYEQYF. The full variable domain, completed using reference TRBV2 and TRBJ2-7, is EPEVTQTPSHQVTQMGQEVILRCVPISNHLYFYWYRQILGQKVEFLVSFYNNEISEKSEIFDDQFSVERPDGSNFTLKIRSTKLEDSAMYFCASSADRDRGLYEQYFGPGTRLTVT.